These 28 T cell receptor beta chains came from one sample sequenced in a study of T cells after somatic rescue of genetic block. Measured with immunoSEQ multiplex PCR; TCRdb has only the in-frame clones, and not every one. The data show 55,000 or so clones, approximately 96% seen once. Sequencing was carried out using peripheral blood mononuclear cells (PBMCs). The receptor set was obtained from a child less than two years old.

This clone has just one count. The chain links TRBV2 to TRBJ2-1; 12 nucleotides agree with TRBD2. CDR1 is SNHLY and CDR2 is FYNNEI in the germline V gene. The CDR3 consists of 15 residues. With 6 bases clipped from V and 6 bases from J, the junction kept 6 bases outside the gene matches. For the CDR3, the DNA is TGTGCCAGCAGCCGCAGACTAGCGGGAGCCAATGAGCAGTTCTTC. Amino acids: CASSRRLAGANEQFF.

The chain carries TRBV2 and TRBJ2-1; 8 bases fit TRBD1. CDR3 length: 15 residues. Per the germline V gene, CDR1 is SNHLY and CDR2 is FYNNEI. The ends lost 6 bases at V and 0 bases at J; junction bases unmatched: 4. CDR3 DNA: TGTGCCAGCAGACTCAGGGGGCGCTCCTACAATGAGCAGTTCTTC. Encoded protein: CASRLRGRSYNEQFF.

The chain joins TRBV5-8 to TRBJ2-5, with D unclear. Germline-derived CDR1 and CDR2 are SGHTS and YDEGEE. The CDR3 has 12 residues. Trimming took 0 bases from V and 4 from J, leaving 4 bases between them. CDR3 in DNA: TGTGCCAGCAGCTTGGGGAGAGAGACCCAGTACTTC. This encodes CASSLGRETQYF.

V is TRBV27 and J is TRBJ2-7; 7 bases are a match to TRBD2. Germline loops: CDR1 MNHEY, CDR2 SMNVEV (reference sequence). After removal of 2 bases from V and 0 bases from J, the junction contained 4 bases not matched to a gene. CDR3 length: 15 residues. CDR3 protein: CASSLEAGNSYEQYF. In nucleotides, the CDR3 is TGTGCCAGCAGTTTAGAAGCGGGAAACTCCTACGAGCAGTACTTC.

The V call is TRBV19, the J call TRBJ1-2; 9 positions match TRBD1. Germline values: CDR1 LNHDA, CDR2 SQIVND (reference sequence). Losses at the gene ends were 1 base for V and 4 bases for J; bases not matched to a gene: 13. This CDR3 has 18 amino acids. CDR3 region: CASSIVFSPGQGLYGYTF. DNA of the CDR3: TGTGCCAGTAGTATAGTTTTCTCCCCGGGACAGGGTCTCTATGGCTACACCTTC.

The CDR3 sequence is CASSLGADLIQYF. The DNA for the CDR3 is TGTGCCAGCAGCTTAGGAGCGGACCTGATTCAGTACTTC. The rearrangement joins TRBV7-2 to TRBJ2-4; D perhaps matches TRBD2 (5 bases). V was trimmed by 1 base and J by 10 bases, leaving 11 bases between them. Germline-derived CDR1 and CDR2 are SGHTA and FQGNSA. The CDR3 has 13 amino acids.

The chain employs TRBV7-9 and TRBJ1-3; D uncertain. The CDR3 extends over 12 amino acids. Germline assignment: CDR1 SEHNR and CDR2 FQNEAQ (reference sequence). V dropped 1 base and J dropped 4 bases, with 2 bases sitting between them. Here the CDR3 DNA reads TGTGCCAGCAGCTTAGGGGGAAACACCATATATTTT. Its protein is CASSLGGNTIYF. Drawing the rest from reference TRBV7-9 and TRBJ1-3, the complete variable domain is DTGVSQNPRHKITKRGQNVTFRCDPISEHNRLYWYRQTLGQGPEFLTYFQNEAQLEKSRLLSDRFSAERPKGSFSTLEIQRTEQGDSAMYLCASSLGGNTIYFGEGSWLTVV.

J is TRBJ1-1 and V is TRBV7-6; 10 bases are a match to TRBD1. Germline V gene sequence: CDR1 SGHVS, CDR2 FNYEAQ. This CDR3 comprises 15 residues. Unmatched junction bases numbered 7, after V lost 5 bases and J lost 4 bases. The CDR3 loop reads CASSPGTGEGTEAFF. The CDR3 DNA reads TGTGCCAGCAGCCCCGGGACAGGGGAGGGCACTGAAGCTTTCTTT.

The chain joins TRBV7-6 to TRBJ1-2; 7 bases fit TRBD1. Germline CDR1 and CDR2: SGHVS and FNYEAQ. After removal of 5 bases from V and 3 bases from J, the junction contained 9 bases not matched to a gene. The CDR3 length is 15 residues. The CDR3 loop is CASSQSPGTDYGYTF. The CDR3 DNA sequence: TGTGCCAGCAGCCAATCACCAGGGACAGACTATGGCTACACCTTC.

The CDR3 protein is CASSVNDGNTIYF. In DNA, the CDR3 is TGTGCCAGCAGTGTGAATGACGGAAACACCATATATTTT. This chain links TRBV28 with TRBJ1-3; the D is unclear. The CDR3 contains 13 residues. V lost 5 bases, J lost 4 bases, and 9 bases lay in between. Germline V gene data show CDR1 as MDHEN and CDR2 as SYDVKM. The variable domain in full, with the rest retrieved from reference TRBV28 and TRBJ1-3, is DVKVTQSSRYLVKRTGEKVFLECVQDMDHENMFWYRQDPGLGLRLIYFSYDVKMKEKGDIPEGYSVSREKKERFSLILESASTNQTSMYLCASSVNDGNTIYFGEGSWLTVV.

The rearrangement links TRBV14 to TRBJ2-1; no reliable D call. The CDR3 is made up of 14 amino acids. The germline V gene has CDR1 SGHDN and CDR2 FVKESK. V was pared by 3 bases and J by 2 bases, with 8 bases between. The CDR3 spells CASSQASPYNEQFF. The CDR3, as DNA: TGTGCCAGCAGCCAGGCATCCCCCTACAATGAGCAGTTCTTC.

This clone was observed once. The CDR3 spells CASSSQLNYNEQFF. In DNA form, the CDR3 reads TGTGCCAGCAGTTCTCAGCTCAATTACAATGAGCAGTTCTTC. The chain has TRBV28 and TRBJ2-1, with D unresolved. Germline V gene lookup returns CDR1 MDHEN and CDR2 SYDVKM. Between the trimmed V and J ends, which lost 4 bases and 4 bases, there was a span of 11 bases. This CDR3 has 14 residues. Full variable domain (missing parts from reference TRBV28 and TRBJ2-1): DVKVTQSSRYLVKRTGEKVFLECVQDMDHENMFWYRQDPGLGLRLIYFSYDVKMKEKGDIPEGYSVSREKKERFSLILESASTNQTSMYLCASSSQLNYNEQFFGPGTRLTVL.

This chain connects TRBV21-1 to TRBJ2-5. TRBV21-1 is a pseudogene locus. CDR3 length: 13 residues. The CDR3 here is CASSKDGWETQYF. The CDR3 DNA reads TGTGCCAGCAGCAAAGATGGGTGGGAGACCCAGTACTTC.

This chain uses TRBV7-2 with TRBJ2-3; 7 positions match TRBD2. The germline V gene has CDR1 SGHTA and CDR2 FQGNSA. V lost 2 bases, J lost 2 bases, and 4 bases stayed unmatched. This CDR3 is 15 amino acids long. CDR3 amino acids: CASSLRGVTTDTQYF. As DNA, the CDR3 is TGTGCCAGCAGCTTACGGGGGGTGACCACAGATACGCAGTATTTT.

The chain links TRBV4-1 to TRBJ1-1, with D unresolved. Germline values: CDR1 MGHRA, CDR2 YSYEKL. The length of the CDR3 is 13 residues. V lost 3 bases to trimming and J lost 1 base, with 6 bases between them. CDR3 DNA: TGCGCCAGCAGCCAGGTGTCGAACACTGAAGCTTTCTTT. This encodes CASSQVSNTEAFF.

This clone was seen a single time. The chain recombines TRBV9 with TRBJ2-1, with D possibly being TRBD1 (8 bases). Between the trimmed V and J ends, which lost 9 bases and 9 bases, there was a span of 22 bases. The CDR3 totals 14 residues. Germline V lookup: CDR1 SGDLS, CDR2 YYNGEE. Here the CDR3 reads CATDRGASGGEQFF. The CDR3 coding sequence is TGTGCCACAGACAGGGGAGCTAGCGGTGGTGAGCAGTTCTTC. The full variable domain, with the rest looked up from reference TRBV9 and TRBJ2-1, is DSGVTQTPKHLITATGQRVTLRCSPRSGDLSVYWYQQSLDQGLQFLIQYYNGEERAKGNILERFSAQQFPDLHSELNLSSLELGDSALYFCATDRGASGGEQFFGPGTRLTVL.

The V call is TRBV28, the J call TRBJ1-1, with TRBD1 as a possible D gene (6 bases). Trimming took 3 bases from V and 0 from J, leaving 14 bases between them. Germline CDR1 reads MDHEN; CDR2 reads SYDVKM. The CDR3 totals 16 residues. CDR3 loop: CASSFGDRNMNTEAFF. CDR3 coding DNA: TGTGCCAGCAGTTTCGGCGACAGGAACATGAACACTGAAGCTTTCTTT.

The chain is built from TRBV6-5 and TRBJ1-2; no definite D call. Trimming stripped 6 bases from V and 3 bases from J, with 17 bases between. Per germline, CDR1 MNHEY and CDR2 SVGAGI. The CDR3 contains 15 residues. The CDR3 loop is CASRPRTVWDYGYTF. CDR3 nucleotide sequence: TGTGCCAGCAGACCTCGGACCGTCTGGGACTATGGCTACACCTTC.

This chain links TRBV11-2 with TRBJ2-3; unclear D gene. The V and J ends lost 5 bases and 5 bases respectively, with 17 bases between them. The CDR3 contains 15 residues. The germline V gene has CDR1 SGHAT and CDR2 FQNNGV. CDR3 DNA sequence: TGTGCCAGCAGCACCAACTTGATGTCGCAAGATACGCAGTATTTT. Translating gives CASSTNLMSQDTQYF.

The V and J genes are TRBV19 and TRBJ1-1; D is possibly TRBD1 (5 bases). The CDR3 has 11 amino acids. Germline assignment: CDR1 LNHDA and CDR2 SQIVND (reference sequence). The germline V and J ends were trimmed by 7 bases and 5 bases, with 8 bases remaining between them. The CDR3 coding sequence is TGTGCCAGTATGCGGGGGACTGAAGCTTTCTTT. Translating it yields CASMRGTEAFF.

The chain recombines TRBV19 with TRBJ1-1; D possibly corresponds to TRBD1 (5 bases). The CDR3 extends over 14 amino acids. The V gene's germline CDR1 is LNHDA and CDR2 SQIVND (reference sequence). The V gene lost 5 bases and the J gene lost 1 base, with 11 bases spanning the gap. The CDR3 spells CASSFRTSNTEAFF. CDR3 bases: TGTGCCAGTAGTTTTAGGACATCGAACACTGAAGCTTTCTTT.

J is TRBJ2-5 and V is TRBV4-2; the D is unclear. The V gene lost 4 bases and the J gene lost 5 bases, with 11 bases spanning the gap. The CDR3 sequence is 13 residues long. Germline-derived CDR1 and CDR2 are LGHNA and YNFKEQ. CDR3 region: CASSPGMEETQYF. The CDR3 DNA sequence: TGTGCCAGCAGCCCCGGCATGGAGGAGACCCAGTACTTC.

A note on this clone: Within the sample, other DNA sequences also encode this same CDR3. The rearrangement uses TRBV4-1 and TRBJ1-5; no reliable D call. Trimming pared 3 bases from V and 0 bases from J, leaving 6 bases between. The CDR3 is 14 residues long. Germline V gene lookup returns CDR1 MGHRA and CDR2 YSYEKL. CDR3 DNA sequence: TGCGCCAGCAGCCAGGGATATAGCAATCAGCCCCAGCATTTT. Protein: CASSQGYSNQPQHF.

The chain carries TRBV28 and TRBJ1-2; D gene uncertain. V was trimmed by 10 bases and J by 7 bases, leaving 10 bases between them. The germline V gene encodes CDR1 MDHEN and CDR2 SYDVKM. This CDR3 region has 10 residues. CDR3 in amino acids: CATPPGGYTF. CDR3 DNA sequence: TGTGCCACCCCTCCCGGTGGCTACACCTTC.

This chain connects TRBV19 to TRBJ2-7, with D maybe TRBD1 (6 bases). The CDR3 spans 15 residues. The ends were cut back, 4 bases at V and 0 bases at J, with 13 bases in the middle. CDR1 LNHDA and CDR2 SQIVND come from the germline V gene (reference sequence). CDR3 nucleotide sequence: TGTGCCAGTAGTAGGAACAGGGCAGCCTCCTACGAGCAGTACTTC. This encodes CASSRNRAASYEQYF.

This chain connects TRBV6-1 to TRBJ1-6, with D tentatively TRBD1 (5 bases). The V gene lost 1 base and the J gene lost 7 bases, with 8 bases spanning the gap. This CDR3 region has 14 residues. Germline loops: CDR1 MNHNS, CDR2 SASEGT. The CDR3 DNA reads TGTGCCAGCAGTGAAGTAGGGGTAAATTCACCCCTCCACTTT. Its protein is CASSEVGVNSPLHF.

The J gene is TRBJ2-1, the V gene TRBV11-2, with 14 bases fitting TRBD2. Germline assignment: CDR1 SGHAT and CDR2 FQNNGV. The CDR3 extends over 18 amino acids. V was pared by 1 base and J by 2 bases, with 4 bases of the junction left unmatched. CDR3 sequence reads: CASSLGLAGGPPYNEQFF. The CDR3 bases are TGTGCCAGCAGCTTAGGACTAGCGGGAGGGCCCCCCTACAATGAGCAGTTCTTC.

This rearrangement joins TRBV7-3 to TRBJ2-3; no firm D call. CDR3 size: 13 residues. The germline V gene encodes CDR1 SGHTA and CDR2 FQGTGA. Trimming cost V 5 bases and J 0 bases, with 6 bases left between them. The CDR3 coding sequence is TGTGCCAGCAGCACCGACAGCACAGATACGCAGTATTTT. This translates into CASSTDSTDTQYF.